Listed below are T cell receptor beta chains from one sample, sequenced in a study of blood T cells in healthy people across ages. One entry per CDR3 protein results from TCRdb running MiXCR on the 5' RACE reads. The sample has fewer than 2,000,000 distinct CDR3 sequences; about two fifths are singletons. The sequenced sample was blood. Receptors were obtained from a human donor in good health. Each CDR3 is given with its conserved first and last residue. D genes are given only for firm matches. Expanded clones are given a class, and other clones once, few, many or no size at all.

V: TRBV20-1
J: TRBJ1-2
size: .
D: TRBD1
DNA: TGCAGTGCTAAAAGACAGGGGAGGGCCTATGGCTACACCTTC
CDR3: CSAKRQGRAYGYTF

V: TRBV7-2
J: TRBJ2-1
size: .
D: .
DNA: TGTGCCAGCAGCCAACTAGGTTTTCAGGGCAATGAGCAGTTCTTC
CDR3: CASSQLGFQGNEQFF

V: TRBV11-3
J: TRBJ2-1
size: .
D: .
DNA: TGTGCCAGCAGCTTAGCCACGGCCCTTAACAATGAGCGGTTCTTC
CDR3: CASSLATALNNERFF

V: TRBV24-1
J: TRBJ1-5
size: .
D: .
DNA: TGTGCCACCAGTGGGGCAATCAATCAGCCCCAGCATTTT
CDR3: CATSGAINQPQHF

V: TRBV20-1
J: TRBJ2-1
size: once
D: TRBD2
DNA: TGCAGTGCTAGTCGACTAGCGTACAATGAGCAGTTCTTC
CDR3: CSASRLAYNEQFF

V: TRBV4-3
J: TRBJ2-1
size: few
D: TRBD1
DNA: TGCGCCAGCAGCCAAGATGGGACAGGCGATTACAATGAGCAGTTCTTC
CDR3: CASSQDGTGDYNEQFF

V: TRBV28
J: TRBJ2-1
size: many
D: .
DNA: TGTGCCAGCATATCCGGGACGCATCTGTACAATGAGCAGTTCTTC
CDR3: CASISGTHLYNEQFF

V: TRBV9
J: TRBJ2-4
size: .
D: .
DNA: TGTGCCAGCAGCTCCCTCATCGGGGAAAACATTCAGTACTTC
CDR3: CASSSLIGENIQYF

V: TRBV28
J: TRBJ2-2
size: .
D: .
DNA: TGTGCCAGCCTTCATTTGAGCAACCCGGTCCCCGGGGAGCTGTTTTTT
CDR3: CASLHLSNPVPGELFF

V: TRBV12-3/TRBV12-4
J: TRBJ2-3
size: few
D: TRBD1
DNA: TGTGCCAGCACCTGGACAGGGGACAGCACAGATACGCAGTATTTT
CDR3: CASTWTGDSTDTQYF

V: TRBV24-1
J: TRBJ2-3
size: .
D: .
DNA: TGTGCCACCAGTGATCCCCGAGGGCCTCTAAGGGGAACAGATACGCAGTATTTT
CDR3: CATSDPRGPLRGTDTQYF

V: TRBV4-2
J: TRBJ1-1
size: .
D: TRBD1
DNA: TGTGCCAGCAGCCAAGTTGCCGGGACAGTGAACACTGAAGCTTTCTTT
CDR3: CASSQVAGTVNTEAFF

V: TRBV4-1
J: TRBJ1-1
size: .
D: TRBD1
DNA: TGCGCCAGCAGCCATTCGGACAGGGTTGGGGCTGAAGCTTTCTTT
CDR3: CASSHSDRVGAEAFF

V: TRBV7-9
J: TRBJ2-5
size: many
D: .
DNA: TGTGCCAGCAGCCCGGGTCAGACCCAGTACTTC
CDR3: CASSPGQTQYF

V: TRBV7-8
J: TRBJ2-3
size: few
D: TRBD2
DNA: TGTGCCAGCAGCGCCCGACTAGCGGGGAGCACAGATACGCAGTATTTT
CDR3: CASSARLAGSTDTQYF

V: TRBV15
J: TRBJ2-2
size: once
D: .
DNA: TGTGCCACCACCACAGGTTTCACGAACACCGGGGAGCTGTTTTTT
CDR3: CATTTGFTNTGELFF

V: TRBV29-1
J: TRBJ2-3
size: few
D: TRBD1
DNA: TGCAGCGCCGGTGGGGGACAGGGGGAAATCACAGATACGCAGTATTTT
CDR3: CSAGGGQGEITDTQYF

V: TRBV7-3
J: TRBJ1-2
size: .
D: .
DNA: TGTGCTAGCAGCTTCGGGACACGACGTAACTATGGCTACACCTTC
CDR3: CASSFGTRRNYGYTF

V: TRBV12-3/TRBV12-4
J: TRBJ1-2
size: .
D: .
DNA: TGTGCCAGCGGGGTCGGAGGCGGCTACACCTTC
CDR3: CASGVGGGYTF

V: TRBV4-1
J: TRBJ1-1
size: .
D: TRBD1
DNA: TGCGCCAGCAGCCGGTCCAGGGACAGGGGTGGGGCTTTCTTT
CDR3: CASSRSRDRGGAFF

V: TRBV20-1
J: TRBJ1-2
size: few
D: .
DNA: TGCAGTGCCCAAGCCCCCGGGGCCCGCGGCGATGGCTACACCTTC
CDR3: CSAQAPGARGDGYTF

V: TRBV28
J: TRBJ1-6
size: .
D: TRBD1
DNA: TGTGCCAGCAGTCCGGGACAGGGGGCGCCGGCCCTCCACTTT
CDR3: CASSPGQGAPALHF

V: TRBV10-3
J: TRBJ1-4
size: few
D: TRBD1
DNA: TGTGCCACCCGGACAGGGGAGGAAGAAAAACTGTTTTTT
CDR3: CATRTGEEEKLFF

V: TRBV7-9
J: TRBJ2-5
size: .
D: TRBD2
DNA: TGTGCCAGCAGTCCACCGTCGCGGGGGAGGGAGACCCAGTACTTC
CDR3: CASSPPSRGRETQYF

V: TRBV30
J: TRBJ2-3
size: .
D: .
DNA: TGTGCCTGGAGTCCCGGGGCAGGCACAGATACGCAGTATTTT
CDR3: CAWSPGAGTDTQYF

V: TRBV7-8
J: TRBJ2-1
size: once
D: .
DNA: TGTACCAGCAGCTTAAATGGACGGATTGTAGTGGATGAGCAGTTCTTC
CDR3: CTSSLNGRIVVDEQFF

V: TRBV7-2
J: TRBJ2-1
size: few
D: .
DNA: TGTGCCAGCAGCTTACTTGGGACTGAGCAGTTCTTC
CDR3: CASSLLGTEQFF

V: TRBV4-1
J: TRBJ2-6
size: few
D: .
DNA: TGCGCCAGCAGCGCGGACGGGTCTGGGGCCAACGTCCTGACTTTC
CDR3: CASSADGSGANVLTF

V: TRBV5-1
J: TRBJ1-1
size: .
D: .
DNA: TGCGCCAGCAGCTTTGGGGGCGCTGGCACTGAAGCTTTCTTT
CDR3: CASSFGGAGTEAFF

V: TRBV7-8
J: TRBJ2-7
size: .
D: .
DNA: TGTGCCAGCAGCTTTGCAGGGGAGAGGGAGCAGTACTTC
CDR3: CASSFAGEREQYF

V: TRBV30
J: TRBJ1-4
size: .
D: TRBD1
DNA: TGTGCCCAGGGGGATGAAAAACTGTTTTTT
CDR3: CAQGDEKLFF

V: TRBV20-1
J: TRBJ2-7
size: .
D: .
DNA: TGCAGTGCCAACCGGGACGGCGAAAACTACGAGCAGTACTTC
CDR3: CSANRDGENYEQYF

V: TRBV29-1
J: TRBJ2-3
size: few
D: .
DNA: TGCAGCGTTGTCGGGGGATACACAGATACGCAGTATTTT
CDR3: CSVVGGYTDTQYF

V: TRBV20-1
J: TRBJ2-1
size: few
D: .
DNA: TGCAGTGCTAGATACCTAGGGGTTCCCTACAATGAGCAGTTCTTC
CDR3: CSARYLGVPYNEQFF

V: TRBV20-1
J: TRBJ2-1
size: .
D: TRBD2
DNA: TGCAGTGCTAGATCTTTGAGGACTAGCGGGGACTACAATGAGCAGTTCTTC
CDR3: CSARSLRTSGDYNEQFF

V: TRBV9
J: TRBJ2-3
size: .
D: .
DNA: TGTGCCAGCAGCGTAAGTAGGGGATCAGATACGCAGTATTTT
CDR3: CASSVSRGSDTQYF

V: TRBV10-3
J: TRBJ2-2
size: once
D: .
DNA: TGTGCCATCAGTCTGGCCCCGGAAACCGGCGGGGAGCTGTTTTTT
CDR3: CAISLAPETGGELFF

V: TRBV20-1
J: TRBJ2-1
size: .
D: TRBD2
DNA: TGCAGTGCGGGGCGGGGGGTCACCCTCATAAGCTCCTACAATGAGCAGTTCTTC
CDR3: CSAGRGVTLISSYNEQFF

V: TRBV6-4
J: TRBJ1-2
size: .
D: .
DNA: TGTGCCAGCAGCGAAACATGGGGGAACTATGGCTACACCTTC
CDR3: CASSETWGNYGYTF

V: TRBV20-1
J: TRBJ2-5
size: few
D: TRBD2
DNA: TGCAGTGCTAGAGACCATATGACTAGCGGGGGCGAGACCCAGTACTTC
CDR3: CSARDHMTSGGETQYF

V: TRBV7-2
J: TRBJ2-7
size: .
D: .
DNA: TGTGCCAGCAGCGCCCGCCTGACCGCCTACAGATATCGAGGATCCGAGCAGTACTTC
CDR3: CASSARLTAYRYRGSEQYF

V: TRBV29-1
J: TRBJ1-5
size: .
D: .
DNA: TGCAGCGTGCTCGGGACGGGCACTCAGCCCCAGCATTTT
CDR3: CSVLGTGTQPQHF

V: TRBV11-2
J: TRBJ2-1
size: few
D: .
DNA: TGTGCCAGCAGCCAATGGCAGGCTCCCGGCGGTGAGCAGTTCTTC
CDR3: CASSQWQAPGGEQFF

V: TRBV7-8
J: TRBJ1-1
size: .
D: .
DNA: TGTGCCAGCAGCTTAAGAAGGAATCGGCTTTCGAACACTGAAGCTTTCTTT
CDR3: CASSLRRNRLSNTEAFF

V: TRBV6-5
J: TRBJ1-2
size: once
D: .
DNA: TGTGCCAGCAGCCCCGGGGGGGGGAGTCATGGCTACACCTTC
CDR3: CASSPGGGSHGYTF